This note documents a single TCR beta chain sequence. Some clones are missing from TCRdb's copy, which holds only in-frame ones; the method was immunoSEQ multiplex PCR. The sample has over 750,000 clones, around 96% seen once. Germline lookup yields CDR1 MGHDK and CDR2 SYGVNS. The CDR3 has 11 amino acids. V was clipped by 7 bases and J by 10 bases, with 11 bases between them. The source of the sample is a study of shared clonotypes between healthy human individuals. CD8 cells regarded as naive lacked CD45RO, were positively chosen for CCR7, and omitted terminally differentiated effector memory CD45RA+ cells.

Sequenced sample: naive CD8+ T cells sorted from blood. The chain combines TRBV25-1 with TRBJ2-1; the D gene is possibly TRBD1 (6 bases). The receptor was derived from a man aged 25-45 years in good health. This CDR3 is CASITGNEQFF. CDR3 DNA sequence: TGTGCCAGCATCACAGGGAACGAGCAGTTCTTC.